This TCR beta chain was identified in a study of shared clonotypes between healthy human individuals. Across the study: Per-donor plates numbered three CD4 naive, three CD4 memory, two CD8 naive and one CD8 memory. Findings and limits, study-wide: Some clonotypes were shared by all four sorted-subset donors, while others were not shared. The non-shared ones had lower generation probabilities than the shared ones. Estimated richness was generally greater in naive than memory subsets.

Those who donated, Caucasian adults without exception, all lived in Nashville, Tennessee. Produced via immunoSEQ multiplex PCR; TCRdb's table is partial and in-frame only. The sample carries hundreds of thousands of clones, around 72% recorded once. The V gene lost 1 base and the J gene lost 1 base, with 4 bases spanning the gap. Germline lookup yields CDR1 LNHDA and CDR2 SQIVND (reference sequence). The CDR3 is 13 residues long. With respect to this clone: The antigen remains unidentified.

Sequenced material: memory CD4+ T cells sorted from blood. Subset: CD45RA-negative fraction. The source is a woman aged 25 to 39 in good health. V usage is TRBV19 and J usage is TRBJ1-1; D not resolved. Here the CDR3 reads CASSIARNTEAFF. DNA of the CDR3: TGTGCCAGTAGTATAGCCAGGAACACTGAAGCTTTCTTT.